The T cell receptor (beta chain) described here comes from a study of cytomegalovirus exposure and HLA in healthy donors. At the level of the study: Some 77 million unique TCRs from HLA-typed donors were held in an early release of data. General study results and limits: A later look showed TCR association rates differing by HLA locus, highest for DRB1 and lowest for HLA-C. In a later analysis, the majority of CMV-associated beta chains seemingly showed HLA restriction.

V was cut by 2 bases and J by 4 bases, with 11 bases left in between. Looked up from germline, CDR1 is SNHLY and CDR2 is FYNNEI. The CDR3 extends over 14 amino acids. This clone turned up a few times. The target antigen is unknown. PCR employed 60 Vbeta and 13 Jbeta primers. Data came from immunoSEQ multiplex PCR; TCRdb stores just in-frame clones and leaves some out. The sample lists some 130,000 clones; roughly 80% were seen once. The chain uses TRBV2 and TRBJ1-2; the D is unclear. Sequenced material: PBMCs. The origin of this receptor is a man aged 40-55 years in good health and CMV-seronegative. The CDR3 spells CASSELEQTYGYTF. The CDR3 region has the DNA TGTGCCAGCAGTGAATTGGAGCAGACCTATGGCTACACCTTC.